This T cell receptor beta chain was captured by sequencing in a study of cytomegalovirus exposure and HLA in healthy donors. 60 Vbeta and 13 Jbeta primers were used in PCR. Generated by immunoSEQ multiplex PCR, the TCRdb table keeps only in-frame clones and is missing some. The data contain around 160,000 clones, 60% to 80% of them singletons. As concerns this clone: Its matching antigen is unknown.

General study findings and limits: TCR beta V segments were, for the most part, productive about 87% or about 30% of the time in an earlier analysis. In most subjects, TCR beta sequences reportedly gave accurate predictions of HLA-A and HLA-B alleles. Highest at DRB1 and lowest at HLA-C, TCR association rates differed among HLA loci in a later analysis. Researchers reported from a later analysis that most CMV-associated TCR beta chains appeared HLA-restricted.

The receptor was derived from a man over 45 in good health and CMV-seropositive. The sequencing input was PBMCs.

CDR3 DNA: TGTGCCAGCAGCTTATCCGGACAGGAACATGGCTACACCTTC. Residues: CASSLSGQEHGYTF. V is TRBV7-3 and J is TRBJ1-2, with TRBD1 identical over 7 bases. Germline assignment: CDR1 SGHTA and CDR2 FQGTGA. This CDR3 spans 14 amino acids. The ends lost 2 bases at V and 6 bases at J; junction bases unmatched: 6. The full variable domain, with the rest looked up from reference TRBV7-3 and TRBJ1-2, is GAGVSQTPSNKVTEKGKYVELRCDPISGHTALYWYRQSLGQGPEFLIYFQGTGAADDSGLPNDRFFAVRPEGSVSTLKIQRTERGDSAVYLCASSLSGQEHGYTFGSGTRLTVV.